The present T cell receptor beta chain was sequenced within a study of blood T cells in healthy people across ages. Then a second PCR, running about 6 to 12 cycles, was carried out with a sample-barcoded 5' primer and a J-beta primer mix. At least 3 million CDR3-containing paired-end reads were obtained per sample. TCRdb fed the 5' RACE reads into MiXCR, producing one record per CDR3 protein. The sample has over 600,000 distinct CDR3 sequences, over 20% seen once. Each individual donor underwent a draw of roughly 10 milliliters of peripheral blood. Germline-derived CDR1 and CDR2 are SGHRS and YFSETQ. The CDR3 spans 14 residues.

This TCR was sampled from a man aged 70 or older in good health. Source material: blood. The V gene is TRBV5-1, the J gene TRBJ2-5; D uncertain. The J call may be wrong; the DNA end is better matched by TRBJ2-7. The CDR3 DNA follows: TGCGCCAGCCAGCCGAGACTCAACACCTACGAGCAGTACTTC. Translating gives CASQPRLNTYEQYF.